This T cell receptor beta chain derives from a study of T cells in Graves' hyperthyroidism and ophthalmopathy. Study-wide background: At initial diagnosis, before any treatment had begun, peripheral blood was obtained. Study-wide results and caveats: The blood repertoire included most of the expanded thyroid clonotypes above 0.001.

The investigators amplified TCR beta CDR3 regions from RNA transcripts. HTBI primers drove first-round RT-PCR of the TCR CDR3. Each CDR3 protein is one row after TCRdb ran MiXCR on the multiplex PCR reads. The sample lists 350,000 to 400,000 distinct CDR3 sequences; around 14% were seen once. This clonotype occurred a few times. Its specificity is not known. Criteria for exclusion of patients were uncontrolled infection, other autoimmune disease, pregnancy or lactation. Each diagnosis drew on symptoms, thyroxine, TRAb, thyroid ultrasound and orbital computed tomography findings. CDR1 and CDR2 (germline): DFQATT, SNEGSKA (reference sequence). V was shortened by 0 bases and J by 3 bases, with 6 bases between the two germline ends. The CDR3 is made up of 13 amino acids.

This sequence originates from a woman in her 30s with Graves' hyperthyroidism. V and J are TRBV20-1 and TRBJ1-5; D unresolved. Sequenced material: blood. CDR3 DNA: TGCAGTGCTAGAGAATCTGACAATCAGCCCCAGCATTTT. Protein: CSARESDNQPQHF.